This TCR beta chain was sequenced during a study of blood T cell repertoires in COVID-19 (dated by TCRdb to 2020 to 2022). For the study in its entirety: The collaborator samples originated in the United States, Italy and Spain and spanned the acute and convalescent phases of COVID-19. The material from the prospective study consisted of cDNA or gDNA derived from T cells, B-cell-depleted T cells, or PBMCs. Deeply sampled blood TCRbeta repertoires from subjects exposed to, actively infected with, or recovered from COVID-19 were included in the dataset. A freely available public database, intended as a resource for researchers studying the immune response to SARS-CoV-2, is where the repertoires were released. The samples were drawn from the first 160 participants of the ongoing ImmuneRACE study and from 1,254 subjects provided by 6 global collaborators. Sample metadata almost always included a de-identified subject ID, COVID-19 status, age in years and sex. Where available, HLA class I and class II types were obtained from metadata supplied by the sample provider rather than from assay-based typing. The paper's findings and limits, for the study overall: Clinical and demographic metadata were provided uncurated, with the amount varying by source and participant.

TCRbeta CDR3 regions were amplified from genomic DNA using the immunoSEQ Assay, a bias-controlled multiplex PCR. On the authors' methods: The number of nucleated cells in each sample was estimated by amplification of reference gene primers within the assay. To quantify the absolute abundance of each unique TCRbeta CDR3 rearrangement, sequence reads were collapsed and filtered. For each sample, productive Simpson clonality was calculated as the square root of Simpson's diversity index across productive rearrangements. Entries here come from immuneACCESS through TCRdb and include only in-frame sequences with V and J called. Some clones fail to appear in such tables; in the studies checked, an unresolved V gene covers under half of the shortfall, and the cause of the remainder is unknown. V and J calls and clone size are given by that table; D and trimming were obtained from the DNA. The sample profile shows 120,000 or so clones; roughly 87% of them were found once. In total, the top ten clones hold more than 6% of the sample.

Spanning cysteine to phenylalanine, the CDR3 consists of 15 amino acids. Only the CDR3 portion is preserved as DNA: 45 bases, with reading frame beginning at the first base. CDR1 and CDR2, looked up from the germline V gene, are SGHRS and YFSETQ. Trimming removed 0 bases from V and 5 bases from J; the gene matches leave 5 bases unexplained. Whole blood was collected in K2EDTA tubes by collaborating institutions according to the institutions' own protocols. For TCRbeta analysis, collaborators shipped samples in one of three forms: frozen whole blood, isolated PBMCs, or DNA extracted from either of those sample types. Worth noting for this clone: Its binding antigen is unknown. No base qualities exist here, and no much larger clone lies one base off it.

Sequenced: peripheral blood. The rearranged chain carries TRBV5-1 and TRBJ2-5, with TRBD1 matching 9 junction bases. The receptor was derived from a human donor in a cohort sampled during active COVID-19. The nucleotide sequence reads TGCGCCAGCAGCTTGGCGACAGGGGGTGGTGAGACCCAGTACTTC. Protein translation: CASSLATGGGETQYF.